This T cell receptor (beta chain) is from a study of CD8 T cells in Susac syndrome. Overall study results and limits: Clonal expansion was missing from Susac syndrome CD4+ T cell repertoires.

CDR3 size: 14 residues. The germline V gene has CDR1 SGDLS and CDR2 YYNGEE. Trimming shortened V by 0 bases and J by 1 base, and 8 bases separated the two germline ends. On this clonotype: Its antigen is unidentified.

Sequencing targeted TCR beta in blood CD8+ and CD4+ T cells. The Susac syndrome patients fit the recently defined diagnostic criteria for definite or probable disease. With random hexamers, reverse transcription was performed on roughly 0.5 to 1 ug of RNA. TCRdb independently ran MiXCR on the immunoSEQ multiplex PCR reads; one entry per CDR3 protein. The sample shows some 150,000 distinct CDR3 sequences, roughly 96% of them seen only once. This receptor was identified in a human donor with Susac syndrome. V is TRBV9 and J is TRBJ2-7; D gene uncertain. What was sequenced was CD4+ T cells from PBMCs. CDR3 region: CASSVGARSYEQYF. Written as DNA, the CDR3 is TGTGCCAGCAGCGTAGGGGCCAGATCCTACGAGCAGTACTTC.